This T cell receptor (beta chain) was retrieved from a study of shared clonotypes between healthy human individuals. Naive-designated CD8 cells lacked CD45RO, were positively enriched for CCR7, and omitted terminally differentiated effector memory CD45RA+ cells. Libraries were prepared by immunoSEQ multiplex PCR; TCRdb keeps only in-frame clonotypes and omits some of them. The data show around 2.1 million clones, about 92% seen once. A remark on this clone: The sample has other DNA sequences that encode this CDR3 too.

The CDR3 is 14 amino acids. The V end was cut by 4 bases, the J end by 0 bases, with 10 bases between. Germline lookup yields CDR1 MNHEY and CDR2 SMNVEV (reference sequence). This rearrangement joins TRBV27 to TRBJ2-7, with D possibly being TRBD1 (5 bases). The TCR was taken from a man aged 18 to 29 in good health. Some clones in this sample may be carry-over from other donors' samples. The material sequenced was naive CD8+ T cells from PBMCs. In nucleotides, the CDR3 is TGTGCCAGCAGTTCCAGGGCTTCCTCCTACGAGCAGTACTTC. Its translation is CASSSRASSYEQYF.